Listed below are T cell receptor beta chains from one sample, sequenced in a study of identical twins. TCRdb reprocessed the 5' RACE reads via MiXCR and lists one record per CDR3 protein. This table holds about 150,000 distinct CDR3 sequences, around 3.5% found once. The sample comprised memory T cells sorted from blood. The source of these receptors is a man younger than 30 in good health. The CDR3 runs from the conserved cysteine through the conserved F or W. Each record gives: D gene, J gene, V gene, clone size, CDR3 DNA, CDR3 protein. A D gene is named only where the DNA matches it firmly. For some rows the clone size is stated as once, few or many, or as a class when expanded; others skip it.

>NA|TRBJ2-1|TRBV21-1|many
TGTGCCAGCAGCATCGGGGGACAGGGGATGGATGAGCAGTTCTTC
CASSIGGQGMDEQFF
>NA|TRBJ2-1|TRBV30|NA
TGTGCCTGGAGTGTACGATCCGGATGGGATGAGCAGTTCTTC
CAWSVRSGWDEQFF
>TRBD2|TRBJ2-1|TRBV7-2|many
TGTGCCAGCAGCTTTGTGACTAGCGGCTACAATGAGCAGTTCTTC
CASSFVTSGYNEQFF
>NA|TRBJ2-2|TRBV5-1|many
TGCGCCAGCAGCTTGGCGACCATCGGGCCCACCGGGGAGCTGTTTTTT
CASSLATIGPTGELFF
>NA|TRBJ2-7|TRBV18|NA
TGTGCCAGCTCGGCCGGGCTTACAGGAATCTACGAGCAGTACTTC
CASSAGLTGIYEQYF
>NA|TRBJ2-3|TRBV3-1|many
TGTGCCAGCAGCCTCTCCGGGCCGACAGATACGCAGTATTTT
CASSLSGPTDTQYF
>TRBD2|TRBJ2-1|TRBV4-2|few
TGTGCCAGCAGCCAAGTAGGGACTAGCGGGAGCCATGAGCAGTTCTTC
CASSQVGTSGSHEQFF
>TRBD1|TRBJ2-7|TRBV7-9|NA
TGTGCCAGCAGCTTCCGACAGGGGAGAAACGAGCAGTACTTC
CASSFRQGRNEQYF
>NA|TRBJ1-4|TRBV29-1|many
TGCAGCGTAGGCGGGACATCCGGAACTAATGAAAAACTGTTTTTT
CSVGGTSGTNEKLFF
>NA|TRBJ1-1|TRBV7-2|many
TGTGCCAGCAGCCCAGCGGGGGCAGCGAACACTGAAGCTTTCTTT
CASSPAGAANTEAFF
>NA|TRBJ2-3|TRBV10-1|many
TGCGCCAGCAGTGAGACAGGGCCATATACGCAGTATTTT
CASSETGPYTQYF
>NA|TRBJ2-5|TRBV20-1|many
TGCAGTGCCCTCCCGGGCGGGTGGGAGACCCAGTACTTC
CSALPGGWETQYF
>NA|TRBJ2-2|TRBV27|many
TGTGCCAGCAGTTTCGACGGGGGACGTGTTAACACCGGGGAGCTGTTTTTT
CASSFDGGRVNTGELFF
>NA|TRBJ2-3|TRBV20-1|many
TGCAGTGGTACCCTCACAGATACGCAGTATTTT
CSGTLTDTQYF
>NA|TRBJ2-3|TRBV6-2/TRBV6-3|many
TGTGCCAGCAGTTACTCGCATGTTACAGATACGCAGTATTTT
CASSYSHVTDTQYF
>TRBD1|TRBJ2-5|TRBV6-1|many
TGTGCCAGCAGTCCTCGGACAGGGGTGGCGGGGCAAGAGACCCAGTACTTC
CASSPRTGVAGQETQYF
>NA|TRBJ1-1|TRBV12-3/TRBV12-4|many
TGTGCCAGCAGTCCCGGGATTATGGCTTTCTTT
CASSPGIMAFF
>NA|TRBJ2-5|TRBV28|many
TGTGCCAGCAGTTTGATAGGACAGAAAGAGACCCAGTACTTC
CASSLIGQKETQYF
>NA|TRBJ1-5|TRBV29-1|many
TGCAGCGTTGTAGGAAGGTATAGCAATCAGCCCCAGCATTTT
CSVVGRYSNQPQHF
>NA|TRBJ1-1|TRBV7-9|many
TGTGCCAGCATCCAGGGACAGAACACTGAAGCTTTCTTT
CASIQGQNTEAFF
>NA|TRBJ1-3|TRBV3-1|many
TGTGCCAGCAGCCAAGATATCGGCTCTGGAAACACCATATATTTT
CASSQDIGSGNTIYF
>TRBD2|TRBJ2-5|TRBV5-1|many
TGCGCCAGCAGCTTGATGGGGACTAGCGGGAGACGAGAGACCCAGTACTTC
CASSLMGTSGRRETQYF